One sample yielded the 2 T cell receptor beta chains listed below, sequenced in a study of T cell changes during pregnancy in multiple sclerosis (dated by TCRdb to about 2019). Libraries were prepared through the immunoSEQ multiplex PCR assay. The table comes from immuneACCESS by way of TCRdb, which keeps in-frame sequences with V and J called. Part of the clones is missing from these tables; in studies checked, under half for an unresolved V gene and the rest for unknown reasons. The sample profile shows about 67,000 clones; 90% to 95% of them were found once. The biggest ten clones account for roughly 1.4% of the sample. The sequencing here drew on peripheral blood, taken in the second trimester of pregnancy. The receptors stem from a female donor with multiple sclerosis, enrolled in a pregnancy study.

The gene calls are TRBV7-9 and TRBJ1-2; possible D gene TRBD1, 5 bases. V was clipped by 4 bases and J by 3 bases, with 12 bases between them. Germline V CDR1 and CDR2: SEHNR, FQNEAQ (reference sequence). The CDR3 runs to 14 residues. The CDR3 spells CASSSRAGDYGYTF. The CDR3 DNA follows: TGTGCCAGCAGCTCCAGGGCTGGGGACTATGGCTACACCTTC.

The rearrangement joins TRBV5-1 to TRBJ2-3; 13 nucleotides align to TRBD2. The junction had 3 bases not matched to a gene; V was cut back by 4 bases and J by 1 base. The CDR3 covers 16 residues. From germline, CDR1 is SGHRS and CDR2 YFSETQ. CDR3 in amino acids: CASSPGLAGGTDTQYF. CDR3 DNA: TGCGCCAGCAGCCCTGGACTAGCGGGGGGCACAGATACGCAGTATTTT. Complete variable domain (other parts from reference TRBV5-1 and TRBJ2-3): KAGVTQTPRYLIKTRGQQVTLSCSPISGHRSVSWYQQTPGQGLQFLFEYFSETQRNKGNFPGRFSGRQFSNSRSEMNVSTLELGDSALYLCASSPGLAGGTDTQYFGPGTRLTVL.